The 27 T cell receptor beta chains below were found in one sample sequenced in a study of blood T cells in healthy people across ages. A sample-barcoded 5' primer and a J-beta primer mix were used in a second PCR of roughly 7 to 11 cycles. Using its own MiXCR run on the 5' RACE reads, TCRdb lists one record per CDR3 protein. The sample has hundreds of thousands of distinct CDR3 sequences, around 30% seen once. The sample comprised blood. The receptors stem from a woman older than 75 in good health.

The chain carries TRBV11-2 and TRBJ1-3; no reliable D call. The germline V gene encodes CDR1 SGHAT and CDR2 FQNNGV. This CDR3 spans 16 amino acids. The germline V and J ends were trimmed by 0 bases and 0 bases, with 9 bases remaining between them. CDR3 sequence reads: CASSLDSGISGNTIYF. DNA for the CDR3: TGTGCCAGCAGCTTAGACTCGGGCATCTCTGGAAACACCATATATTTT.

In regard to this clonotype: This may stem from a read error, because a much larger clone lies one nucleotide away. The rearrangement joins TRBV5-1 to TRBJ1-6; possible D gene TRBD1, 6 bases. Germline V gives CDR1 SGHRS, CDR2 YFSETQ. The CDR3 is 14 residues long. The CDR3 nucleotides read TGCGCCAGCAGCCGGGACATCGGGGATTCACCCCCCCACTTT. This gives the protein CASSRDIGDSPPHF.

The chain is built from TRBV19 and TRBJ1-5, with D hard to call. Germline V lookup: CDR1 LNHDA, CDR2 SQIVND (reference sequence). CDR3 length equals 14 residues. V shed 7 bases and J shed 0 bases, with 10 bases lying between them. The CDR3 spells CASTRANSNQPQHF. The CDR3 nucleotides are TGTGCCAGTACTCGGGCAAATAGCAATCAGCCCCAGCATTTT.

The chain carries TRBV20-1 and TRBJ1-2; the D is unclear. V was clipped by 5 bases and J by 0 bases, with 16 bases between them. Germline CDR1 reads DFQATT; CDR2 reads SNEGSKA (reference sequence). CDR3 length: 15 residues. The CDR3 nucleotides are TGCAGTGCTTCGTTGGGTAGATTTTCTAACTATGGCTACACCTTC. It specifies CSASLGRFSNYGYTF.

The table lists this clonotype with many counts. CDR3 loop: CASSFTPLIGPYEQYF. The CDR3 DNA follows: TGTGCCAGCAGTTTCACCCCCTTAATTGGGCCCTACGAGCAGTACTTC. The chain joins TRBV12-3 or TRBV12-4 to TRBJ2-7; D gene uncertain. CDR3 size: 16 residues. V was trimmed by 3 bases and J by 2 bases, leaving 17 bases between them.

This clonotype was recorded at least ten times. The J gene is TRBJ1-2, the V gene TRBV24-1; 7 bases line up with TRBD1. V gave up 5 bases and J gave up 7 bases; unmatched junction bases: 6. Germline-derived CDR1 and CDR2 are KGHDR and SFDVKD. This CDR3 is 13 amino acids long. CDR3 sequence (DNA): TGTGCCACCAGTGGGGGACAGTTCTCTGGCTACACCTTC. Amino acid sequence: CATSGGQFSGYTF.

Here the CDR3 reads CASSPAESFNYGYTF. The CDR3 bases are TGTGCCAGCTCACCGGCAGAGTCTTTTAACTATGGCTACACCTTC. The J gene is TRBJ1-2, the V gene TRBV18; no clear D. CDR3 length: 15 amino acids. The germline gives CDR1 KGHSH, CDR2 LQKENI. The V end was cut by 3 bases, the J end by 1 base, with 12 bases between.

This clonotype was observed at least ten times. CDR3 sequence (DNA): TGTGCCAGCAGCTCCAGGAGCTCCTACAATGAGCAGTTCTTC. Residues: CASSSRSSYNEQFF. This chain joins TRBV7-9 and TRBJ2-1; D is ambiguous. This CDR3 comprises 14 residues. CDR1 is SEHNR, CDR2 FQNEAQ, per germline (reference sequence). Trimming removed 4 bases from V and 0 bases from J, with 7 bases in between.

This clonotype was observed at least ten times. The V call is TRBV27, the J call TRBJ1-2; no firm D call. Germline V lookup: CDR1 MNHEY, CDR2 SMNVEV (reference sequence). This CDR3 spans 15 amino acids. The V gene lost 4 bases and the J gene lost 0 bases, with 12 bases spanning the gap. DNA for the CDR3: TGTGCCAGCAGTTCCCTACCTTCTACTAACTATGGCTACACCTTC. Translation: CASSSLPSTNYGYTF.

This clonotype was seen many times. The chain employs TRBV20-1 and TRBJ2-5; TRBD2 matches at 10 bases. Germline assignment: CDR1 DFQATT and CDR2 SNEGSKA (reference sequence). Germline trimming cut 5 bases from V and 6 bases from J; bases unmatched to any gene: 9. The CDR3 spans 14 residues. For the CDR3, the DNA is TGCAGTGCTGGCAGCGGGGGGGCCGTGAAGACCCAGTACTTC. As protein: CSAGSGGAVKTQYF.

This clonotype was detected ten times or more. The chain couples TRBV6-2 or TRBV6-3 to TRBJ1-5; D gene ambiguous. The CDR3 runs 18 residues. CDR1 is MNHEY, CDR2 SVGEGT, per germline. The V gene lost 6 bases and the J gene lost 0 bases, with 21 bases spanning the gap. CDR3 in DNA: TGTGCCAGCAGCTACCCACGGGGAGGCAGAAATAGCAATCAGCCCCAGCATTTT. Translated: CASSYPRGGRNSNQPQHF.

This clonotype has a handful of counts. The CDR3 spells CASSAGGRGSTGELFF. For the CDR3, the DNA is TGTGCCAGCAGTGCGGGTGGCAGAGGAAGCACCGGGGAGCTGTTTTTT. V is TRBV28 and J is TRBJ2-2; D may be TRBD2 (5 bases). The V and J ends lost 5 bases and 4 bases respectively, with 17 bases between them. Per germline, CDR1 MDHEN and CDR2 SYDVKM. The CDR3 is made up of 16 amino acids.

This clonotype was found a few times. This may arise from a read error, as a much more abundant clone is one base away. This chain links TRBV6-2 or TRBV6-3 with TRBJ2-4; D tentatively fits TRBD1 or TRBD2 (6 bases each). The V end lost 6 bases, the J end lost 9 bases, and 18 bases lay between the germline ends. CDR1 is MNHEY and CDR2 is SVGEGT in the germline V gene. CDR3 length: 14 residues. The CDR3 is CASRRDNTRGIQYF. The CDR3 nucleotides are TGTGCCAGCAGGCGGGACAACACTCGTGGCATTCAGTACTTC.

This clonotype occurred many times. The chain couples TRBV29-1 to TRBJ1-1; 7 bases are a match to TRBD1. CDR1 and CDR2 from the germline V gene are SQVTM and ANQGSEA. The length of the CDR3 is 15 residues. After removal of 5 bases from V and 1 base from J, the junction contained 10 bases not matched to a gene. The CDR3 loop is CSVPTGSVWNTEAFF. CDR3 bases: TGCAGCGTTCCGACAGGGTCTGTCTGGAACACTGAAGCTTTCTTT.

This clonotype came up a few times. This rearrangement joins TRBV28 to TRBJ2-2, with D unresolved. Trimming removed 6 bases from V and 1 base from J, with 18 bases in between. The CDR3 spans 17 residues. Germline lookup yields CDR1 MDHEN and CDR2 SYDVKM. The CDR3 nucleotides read TGTGCCAGCAGCCTAGGGTGGCCCTCAGGGAACACCGGGGAGCTGTTTTTT. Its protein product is CASSLGWPSGNTGELFF.

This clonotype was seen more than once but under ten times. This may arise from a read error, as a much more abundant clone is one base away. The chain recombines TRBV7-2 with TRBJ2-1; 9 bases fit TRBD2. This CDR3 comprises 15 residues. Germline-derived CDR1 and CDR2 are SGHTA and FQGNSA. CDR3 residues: CVSTIRGGGGAQQFF. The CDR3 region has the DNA TGTGTCAGCACCATACGGGGCGGCGGGGGGGCCCAGCAGTTCTTC.

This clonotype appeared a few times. The CDR3 DNA is TGTGCCAGCAGTTACTTACAGGGATATAGAGGAGAGACCCAGTACTTC. It yields the protein CASSYLQGYRGETQYF. V and J are TRBV6-2 or TRBV6-3 and TRBJ2-5, with a tentative D call TRBD1 (6 bases). Germline CDR1 and CDR2: MNHEY and SVGEGT. V was clipped by 1 base and J by 4 bases, with 16 bases between them. The CDR3 consists of 16 residues.

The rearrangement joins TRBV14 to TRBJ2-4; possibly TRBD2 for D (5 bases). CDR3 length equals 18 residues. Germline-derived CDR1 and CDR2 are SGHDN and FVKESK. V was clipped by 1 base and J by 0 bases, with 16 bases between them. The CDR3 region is CASSQAGWSSLAKNIQYF. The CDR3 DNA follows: TGTGCCAGCAGCCAAGCGGGGTGGAGCAGCTTAGCCAAAAACATTCAGTACTTC.

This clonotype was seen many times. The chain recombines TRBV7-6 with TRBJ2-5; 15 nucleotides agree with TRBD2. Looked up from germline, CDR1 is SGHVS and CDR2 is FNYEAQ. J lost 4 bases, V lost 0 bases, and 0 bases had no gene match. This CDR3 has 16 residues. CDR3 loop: CASSLAGLAGGETQYF. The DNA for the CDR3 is TGTGCCAGCAGCTTAGCGGGACTAGCGGGGGGAGAGACCCAGTACTTC.

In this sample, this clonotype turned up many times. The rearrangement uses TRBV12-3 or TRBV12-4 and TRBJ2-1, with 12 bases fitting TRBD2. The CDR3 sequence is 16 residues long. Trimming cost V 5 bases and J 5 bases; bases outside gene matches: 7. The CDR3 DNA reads TGTGCCAGCAGTCCCGAGACTAGCGGGGGCAACAATGAGCAGTTCTTC. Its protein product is CASSPETSGGNNEQFF.

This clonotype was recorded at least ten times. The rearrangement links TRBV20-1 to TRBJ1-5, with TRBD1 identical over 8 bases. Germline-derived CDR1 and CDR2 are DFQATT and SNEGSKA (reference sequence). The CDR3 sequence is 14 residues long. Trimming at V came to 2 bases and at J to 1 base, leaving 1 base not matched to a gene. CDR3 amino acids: CSARRTGSNQPQHF. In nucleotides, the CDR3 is TGCAGTGCTAGACGGACAGGGAGCAATCAGCCCCAGCATTTT.

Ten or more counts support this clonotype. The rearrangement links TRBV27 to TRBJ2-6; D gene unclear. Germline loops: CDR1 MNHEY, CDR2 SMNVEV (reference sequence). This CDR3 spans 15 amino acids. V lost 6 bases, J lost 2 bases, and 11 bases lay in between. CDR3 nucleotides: TGTGCCAGCAGCCTAACTCGTACTGGGGCCAACGTCCTGACTTTC. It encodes CASSLTRTGANVLTF.

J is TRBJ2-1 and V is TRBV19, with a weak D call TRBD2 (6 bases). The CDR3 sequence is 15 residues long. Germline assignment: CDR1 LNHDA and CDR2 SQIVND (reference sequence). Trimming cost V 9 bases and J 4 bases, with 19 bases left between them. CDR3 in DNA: TGTGCCAGCAGCTTAACCGGGGGTAGATACAATGAGCAGTTCTTC. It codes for CASSLTGGRYNEQFF.

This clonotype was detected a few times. The CDR3 region has the DNA TGTGCCAGCAGTTCAAACTCTGGCGTGAAGAACGAGCAGTACTTC. Protein: CASSSNSGVKNEQYF. The V and J genes are TRBV12-3 or TRBV12-4 and TRBJ2-7; D unclear. Trimming cost V 4 bases and J 5 bases, with 18 bases left between them. This CDR3 is built from 15 residues.

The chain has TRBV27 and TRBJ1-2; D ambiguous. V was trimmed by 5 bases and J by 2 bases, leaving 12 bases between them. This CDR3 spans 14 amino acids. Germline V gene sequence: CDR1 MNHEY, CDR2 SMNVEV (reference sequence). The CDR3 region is CASSTRASNYGYTF. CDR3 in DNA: TGTGCCAGCAGTACCCGGGCCAGCAACTATGGCTACACCTTC.

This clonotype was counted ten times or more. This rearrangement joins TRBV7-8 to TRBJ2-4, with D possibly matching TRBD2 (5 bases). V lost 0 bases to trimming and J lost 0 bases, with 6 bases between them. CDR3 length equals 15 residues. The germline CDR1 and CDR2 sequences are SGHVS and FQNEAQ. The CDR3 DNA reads TGTGCCAGCAGCTTAGCCGGGGTAGCCAAAAACATTCAGTACTTC. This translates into CASSLAGVAKNIQYF.

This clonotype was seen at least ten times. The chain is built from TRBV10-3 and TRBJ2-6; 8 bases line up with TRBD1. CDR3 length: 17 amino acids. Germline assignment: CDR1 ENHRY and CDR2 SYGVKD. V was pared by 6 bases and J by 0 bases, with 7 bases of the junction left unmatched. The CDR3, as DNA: TGTGCCATCAGCGATCCGGGACAGGCCTCTGGGGCCAACGTCCTGACTTTC. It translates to CAISDPGQASGANVLTF.